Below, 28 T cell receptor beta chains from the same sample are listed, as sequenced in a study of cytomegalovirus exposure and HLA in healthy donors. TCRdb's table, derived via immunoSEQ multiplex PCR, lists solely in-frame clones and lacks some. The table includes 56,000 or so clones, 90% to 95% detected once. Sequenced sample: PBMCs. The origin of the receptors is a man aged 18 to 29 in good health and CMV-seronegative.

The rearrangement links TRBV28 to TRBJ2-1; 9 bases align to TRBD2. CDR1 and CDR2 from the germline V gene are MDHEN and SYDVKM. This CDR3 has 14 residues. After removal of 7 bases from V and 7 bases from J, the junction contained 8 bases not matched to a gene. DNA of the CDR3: TGTGCCAGCACTAAGGGACTAGCAAGGAATGAGCAGTTCTTC. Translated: CASTKGLARNEQFF.

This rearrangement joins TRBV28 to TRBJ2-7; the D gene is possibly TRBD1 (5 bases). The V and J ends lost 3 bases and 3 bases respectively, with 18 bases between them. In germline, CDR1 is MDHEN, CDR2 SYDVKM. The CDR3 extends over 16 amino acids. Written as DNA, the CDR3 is TGTGCCAGCAGTTTGCCGACGGCAGGGAATGACTACGAGCAGTACTTC. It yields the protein CASSLPTAGNDYEQYF.

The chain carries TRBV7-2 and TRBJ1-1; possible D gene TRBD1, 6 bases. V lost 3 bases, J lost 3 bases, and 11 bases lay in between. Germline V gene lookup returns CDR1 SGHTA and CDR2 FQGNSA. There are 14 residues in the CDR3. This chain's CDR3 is CASSLRPGDTEAFF. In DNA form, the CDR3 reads TGTGCCAGCAGCTTGAGGCCAGGGGACACTGAAGCTTTCTTT.

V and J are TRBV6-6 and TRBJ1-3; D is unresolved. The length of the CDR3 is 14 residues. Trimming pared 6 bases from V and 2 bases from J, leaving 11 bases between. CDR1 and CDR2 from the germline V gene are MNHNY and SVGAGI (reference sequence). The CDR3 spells CASSIEGAGNTIYF. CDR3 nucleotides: TGTGCCAGCAGCATCGAGGGAGCTGGAAACACCATATATTTT.

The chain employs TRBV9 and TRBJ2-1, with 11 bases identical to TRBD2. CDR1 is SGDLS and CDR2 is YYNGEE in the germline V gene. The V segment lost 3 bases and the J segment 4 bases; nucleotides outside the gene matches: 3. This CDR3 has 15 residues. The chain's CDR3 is CASSAGTSGYNEQFF. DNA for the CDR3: TGTGCCAGCAGCGCAGGGACTAGCGGATACAATGAGCAGTTCTTC.

As DNA, the CDR3 is TGCGCCAGCAGCCAGGAGGGGACTGACAGGGTAATCTCGTGGGTGAACACTGAAGCTTTCTTT. Translating gives CASSQEGTDRVISWVNTEAFF. The chain is built from TRBV4-1 and TRBJ1-1, with 7 bases identical to TRBD1. V shed 3 bases and J 0 bases; nucleotides not matched to a gene: 22. Germline CDR1 reads MGHRA; CDR2 reads YSYEKL. This CDR3 contains 21 residues.

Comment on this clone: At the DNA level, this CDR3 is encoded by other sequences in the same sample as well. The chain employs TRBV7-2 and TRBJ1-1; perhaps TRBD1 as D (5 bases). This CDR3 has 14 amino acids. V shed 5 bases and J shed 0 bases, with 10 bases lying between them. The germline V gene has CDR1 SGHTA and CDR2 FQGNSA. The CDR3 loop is CASSLDSMNTEAFF. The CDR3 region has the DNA TGTGCCAGCAGCCTAGACAGCATGAACACTGAAGCTTTCTTT.

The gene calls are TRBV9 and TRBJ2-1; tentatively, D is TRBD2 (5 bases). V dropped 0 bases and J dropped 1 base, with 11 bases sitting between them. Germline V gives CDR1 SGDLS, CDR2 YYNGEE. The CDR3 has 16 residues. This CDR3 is CASSVGETLSYNEQFF. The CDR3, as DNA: TGTGCCAGCAGCGTAGGGGAGACTCTATCCTACAATGAGCAGTTCTTC. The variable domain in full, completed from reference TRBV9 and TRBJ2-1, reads DSGVTQTPKHLITATGQRVTLRCSPRSGDLSVYWYQQSLDQGLQFLIQYYNGEERAKGNILERFSAQQFPDLHSELNLSSLELGDSALYFCASSVGETLSYNEQFFGPGTRLTVL.

The CDR3 spells CASSSTGEHTDTQYF. DNA of the CDR3: TGTGCCAGCAGCTCGACAGGGGAGCACACAGATACGCAGTATTTT. The chain carries TRBV7-2 and TRBJ2-3; 8 bases fit TRBD1. Germline lookup yields CDR1 SGHTA and CDR2 FQGNSA. The CDR3 length is 15 residues. V trimming: 4 bases; J trimming: 2 bases; junction bases outside the gene matches: 5.

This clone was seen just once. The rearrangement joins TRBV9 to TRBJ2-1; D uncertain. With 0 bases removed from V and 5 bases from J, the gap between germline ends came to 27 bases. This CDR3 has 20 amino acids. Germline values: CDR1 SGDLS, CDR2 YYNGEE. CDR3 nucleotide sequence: TGTGCCAGCAGCGTAGGGCAGGTTCGCTTGCCGTCCAACAGTGACAATGAGCAGTTCTTC. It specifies CASSVGQVRLPSNSDNEQFF.

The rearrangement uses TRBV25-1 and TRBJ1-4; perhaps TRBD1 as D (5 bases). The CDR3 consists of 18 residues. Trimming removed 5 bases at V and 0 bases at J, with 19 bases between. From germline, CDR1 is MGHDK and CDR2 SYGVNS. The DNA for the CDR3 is TGTGCCAGCAGTTTTGGGGGGGGTACGGGGGCAACTAATGAAAAACTGTTTTTT. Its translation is CASSFGGGTGATNEKLFF.

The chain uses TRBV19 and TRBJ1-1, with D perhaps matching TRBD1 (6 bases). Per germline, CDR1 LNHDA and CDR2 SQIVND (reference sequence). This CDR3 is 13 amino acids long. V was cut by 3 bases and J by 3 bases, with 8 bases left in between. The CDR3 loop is CASSIRTDTEAFF. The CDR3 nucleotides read TGTGCCAGTAGTATCCGGACAGACACTGAAGCTTTCTTT.

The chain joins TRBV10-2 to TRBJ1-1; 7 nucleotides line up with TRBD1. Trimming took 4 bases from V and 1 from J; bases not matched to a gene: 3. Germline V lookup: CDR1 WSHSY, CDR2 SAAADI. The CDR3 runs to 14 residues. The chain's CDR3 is CASSGTGANTEAFF. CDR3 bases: TGCGCCAGCAGTGGAACAGGGGCGAACACTGAAGCTTTCTTT.

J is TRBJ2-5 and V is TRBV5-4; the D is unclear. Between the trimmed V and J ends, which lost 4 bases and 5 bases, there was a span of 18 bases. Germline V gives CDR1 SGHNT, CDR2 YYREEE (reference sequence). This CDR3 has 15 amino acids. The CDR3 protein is CASSRTRILEETQYF. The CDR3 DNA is TGTGCCAGCAGCCGCACCCGAATATTAGAGGAGACCCAGTACTTC.

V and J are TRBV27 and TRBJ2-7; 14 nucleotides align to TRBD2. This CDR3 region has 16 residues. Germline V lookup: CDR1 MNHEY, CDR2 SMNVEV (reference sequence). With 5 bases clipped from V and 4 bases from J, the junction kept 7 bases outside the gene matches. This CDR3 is CASSPGTSGRLYEQYF. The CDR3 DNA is TGTGCCAGCAGTCCAGGGACTAGCGGGAGATTGTACGAGCAGTACTTC.

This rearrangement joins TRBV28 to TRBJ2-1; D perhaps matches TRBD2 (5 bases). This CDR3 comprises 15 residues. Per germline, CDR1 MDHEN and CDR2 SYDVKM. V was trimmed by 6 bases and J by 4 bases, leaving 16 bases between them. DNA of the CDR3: TGTGCCAGCAGCACACCGGGCTCGGGATACAATGAGCAGTTCTTC. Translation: CASSTPGSGYNEQFF.

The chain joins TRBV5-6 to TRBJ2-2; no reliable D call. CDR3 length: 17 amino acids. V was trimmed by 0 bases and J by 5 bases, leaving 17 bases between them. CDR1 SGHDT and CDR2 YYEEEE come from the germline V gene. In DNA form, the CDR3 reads TGTGCCAGCAGCTTGGTGGGCTCCCCAAGGCGAACCGGGGAGCTGTTTTTT. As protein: CASSLVGSPRRTGELFF.

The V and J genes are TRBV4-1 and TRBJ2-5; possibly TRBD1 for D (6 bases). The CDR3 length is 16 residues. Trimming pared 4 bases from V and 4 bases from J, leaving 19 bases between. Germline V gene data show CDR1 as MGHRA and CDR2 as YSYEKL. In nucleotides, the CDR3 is TGCGCCAGCAGCCCGAAGGGTGGCCAGGGGCCAGAGACCCAGTACTTC. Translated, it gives CASSPKGGQGPETQYF.

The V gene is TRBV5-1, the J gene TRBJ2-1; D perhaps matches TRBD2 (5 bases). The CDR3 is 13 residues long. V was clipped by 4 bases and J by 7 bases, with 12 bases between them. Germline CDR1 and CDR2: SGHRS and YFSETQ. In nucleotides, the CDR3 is TGCGCCAGCAGCCCGGCGGGCGGGAATGAGCAGTTCTTC. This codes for CASSPAGGNEQFF.

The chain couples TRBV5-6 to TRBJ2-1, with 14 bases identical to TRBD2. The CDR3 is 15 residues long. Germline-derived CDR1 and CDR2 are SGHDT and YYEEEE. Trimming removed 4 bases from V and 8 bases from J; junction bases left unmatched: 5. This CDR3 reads CASSLGLAGVDEQFF. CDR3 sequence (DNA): TGTGCCAGCAGCCTGGGACTAGCGGGAGTGGATGAGCAGTTCTTC.

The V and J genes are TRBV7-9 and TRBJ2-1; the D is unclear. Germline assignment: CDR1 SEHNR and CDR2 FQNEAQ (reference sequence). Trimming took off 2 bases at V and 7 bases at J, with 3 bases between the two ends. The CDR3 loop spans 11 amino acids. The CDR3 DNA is TGTGCCAGCAGCTTATTAAATGAGCAGTTCTTC. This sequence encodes CASSLLNEQFF.

Here the CDR3 reads CASSPRTSPGELFF. CDR3 sequence (DNA): TGTGCCAGCAGCCCCCGGACTAGCCCCGGGGAGCTGTTTTTT. The chain combines TRBV9 with TRBJ2-2, with 8 bases that match TRBD2. This CDR3 is 14 amino acids long. The V gene's germline CDR1 is SGDLS and CDR2 YYNGEE. After removal of 4 bases from V and 6 bases from J, the junction contained 5 bases not matched to a gene. The full variable domain, completed using reference TRBV9 and TRBJ2-2, is DSGVTQTPKHLITATGQRVTLRCSPRSGDLSVYWYQQSLDQGLQFLIQYYNGEERAKGNILERFSAQQFPDLHSELNLSSLELGDSALYFCASSPRTSPGELFFGEGSRLTVL.

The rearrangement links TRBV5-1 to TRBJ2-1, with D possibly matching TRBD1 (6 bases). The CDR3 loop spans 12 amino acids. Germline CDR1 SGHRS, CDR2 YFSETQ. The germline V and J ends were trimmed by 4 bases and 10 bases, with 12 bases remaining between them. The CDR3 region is CASSPRGFEQFF. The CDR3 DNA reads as TGCGCCAGCAGCCCGAGGGGGTTCGAGCAGTTCTTC.

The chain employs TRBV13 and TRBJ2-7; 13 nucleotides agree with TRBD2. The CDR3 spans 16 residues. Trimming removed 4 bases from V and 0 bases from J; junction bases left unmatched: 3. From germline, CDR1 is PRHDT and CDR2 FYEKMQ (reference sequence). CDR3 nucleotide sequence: TGTGCCAGCAGCTCTAGGACTAGCGGGAGCTCCTACGAGCAGTACTTC. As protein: CASSSRTSGSSYEQYF.

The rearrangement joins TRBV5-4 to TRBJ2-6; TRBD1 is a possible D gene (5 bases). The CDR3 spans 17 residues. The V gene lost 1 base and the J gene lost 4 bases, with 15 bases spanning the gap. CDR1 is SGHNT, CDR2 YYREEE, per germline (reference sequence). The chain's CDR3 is CASSLSDRGLGANVLTF. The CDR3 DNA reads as TGTGCCAGCAGCTTGTCCGACAGAGGCCTCGGGGCCAACGTCCTGACTTTC.

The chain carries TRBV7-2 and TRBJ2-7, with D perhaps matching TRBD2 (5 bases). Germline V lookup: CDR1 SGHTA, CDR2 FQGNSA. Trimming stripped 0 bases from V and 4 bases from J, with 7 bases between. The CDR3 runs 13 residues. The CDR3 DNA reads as TGTGCCAGCAGCTTAGCGGGAGCGTACGAGCAGTACTTC. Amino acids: CASSLAGAYEQYF.

CDR3 nucleotide sequence: TGTGCCAGCAGCGTGTCGACTAGCGGGGCCACAGATACGCAGTATTTT. This gives the protein CASSVSTSGATDTQYF. The rearrangement uses TRBV9 and TRBJ2-3, with 11 bases identical to TRBD2. CDR1 SGDLS and CDR2 YYNGEE come from the germline V gene. This CDR3 region has 16 residues. The V segment lost 2 bases and the J segment 2 bases; nucleotides outside the gene matches: 4.

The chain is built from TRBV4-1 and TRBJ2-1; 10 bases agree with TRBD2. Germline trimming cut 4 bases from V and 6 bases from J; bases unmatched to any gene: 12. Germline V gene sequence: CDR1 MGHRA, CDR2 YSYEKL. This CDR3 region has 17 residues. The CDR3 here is CASSPLLRTSGVNEQFF. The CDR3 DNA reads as TGCGCCAGCAGCCCTCTCTTGAGGACTAGCGGCGTCAATGAGCAGTTCTTC.